One sample yielded the 13 T cell receptor beta chains listed below, sequenced in a study of CD8+ T cells in alopecia areata. Following RNA extraction, reverse transcription yielded cDNA that acted as the sequencing template. Assay used: immunoSEQ multiplex PCR; TCRdb lists only in-frame clones, some missing. The table has some 180,000 clones, roughly 60% seen once. This specimen was CD4+ T cells sorted from blood, taken at week 0. Receptor source: a human donor with alopecia areata.

The V gene is TRBV9, the J gene TRBJ2-7; weak D call: TRBD1 (6 bases). The germline gives CDR1 SGDLS, CDR2 YYNGEE. This CDR3 spans 13 amino acids. Trimming shortened V by 7 bases and J by 0 bases, and 11 bases separated the two germline ends. Here the CDR3 reads CASGRGSSYEQYF. CDR3 coding DNA: TGTGCCAGCGGCAGGGGTAGCTCCTACGAGCAGTACTTC.

In its sample, this clone was seen a few times. The sample holds other DNA sequences that translate to the same CDR3. The CDR3 sequence: CASSLNTGELFF. DNA for the CDR3: TGCGCCAGCAGCTTGAACACCGGGGAGCTGTTTTTT. The chain joins TRBV5-1 to TRBJ2-2; D unresolved. The CDR3 totals 12 residues. Germline lookup yields CDR1 SGHRS and CDR2 YFSETQ. Between the trimmed V and J ends, which lost 1 base and 2 bases, there was a span of 0 bases.

The sample holds one count of this clone. The chain is built from TRBV5-6 and TRBJ2-1; TRBD1 aligns across 7 bases. The ends lost 4 bases at V and 0 bases at J; junction bases unmatched: 7. The CDR3 totals 16 residues. Germline-derived CDR1 and CDR2 are SGHDT and YYEEEE. The chain's CDR3 is CASSVQTGSSYNEQFF. Here the CDR3 DNA reads TGTGCCAGCAGCGTTCAGACAGGGAGCTCCTACAATGAGCAGTTCTTC.

In this sample, this clone turned up a few times. This chain joins TRBV7-2 and TRBJ2-3; TRBD2 matches 9 bases. Germline V CDR1 and CDR2: SGHTA, FQGNSA. J lost 5 bases, V lost 1 base, and 10 bases had no gene match. CDR3 length equals 17 residues. The CDR3 here is CASSLEVAGGPGDTQYF. CDR3 nucleotides: TGTGCCAGCAGCTTAGAAGTTGCGGGGGGGCCGGGAGATACGCAGTATTTT.

The chain uses TRBV7-2 and TRBJ2-4; D gene uncertain. The CDR3 totals 13 residues. The V gene lost 2 bases and the J gene lost 5 bases, with 7 bases spanning the gap. Germline V CDR1 and CDR2: SGHTA, FQGNSA. CDR3 in DNA: TGTGCCAGCAGCTTACGCGGTCAAAACATTCAGTACTTC. Residues: CASSLRGQNIQYF.

Details on this clone: The same CDR3 is also encoded by other DNA sequences in this sample. CDR3 loop: CAWSRDRGDYGYTF. DNA of the CDR3: TGTGCCTGGAGTCGGGACAGGGGTGACTATGGCTACACCTTC. The rearrangement links TRBV30 to TRBJ1-2, with 10 bases lining up with TRBD1. The germline gives CDR1 GTSNPN, CDR2 SVGIG (reference sequence). V dropped 2 bases and J dropped 3; count of bases not matched to a gene: 3. The CDR3 has 14 residues.

The chain carries TRBV14 and TRBJ2-2; D gene unclear. Germline CDR1 is SGHDN and CDR2 is FVKESK. The length of the CDR3 is 14 residues. The ends were cut back, 2 bases at V and 4 bases at J, with 8 bases in the middle. The CDR3: CASSQWGSTGELFF. The CDR3 DNA reads as TGTGCCAGCAGCCAATGGGGAAGCACCGGGGAGCTGTTTTTT.

The chain joins TRBV4-3 to TRBJ1-2, with D possibly being TRBD1 (6 bases). The CDR3 consists of 14 residues. Germline V CDR1 and CDR2: LGHNA, YSLEER. Trimming took off 0 bases at V and 8 bases at J, with 13 bases between the two ends. CDR3 sequence: CASSQETGIGGYTF. Here the CDR3 DNA reads TGCGCCAGCAGCCAAGAGACAGGAATTGGAGGCTACACCTTC.

The V and J genes are TRBV6-1 and TRBJ1-4; the match to TRBD1 covers 7 bases. The CDR3 sequence is 15 residues long. V was clipped by 7 bases and J by 0 bases; unmatched bases: 5. In germline, CDR1 is MNHNS, CDR2 SASEGT. The CDR3 bases are TGTGCCAGCACTCAAACAGGGGCAACTAATGAAAAACTGTTTTTT. Amino acid sequence: CASTQTGATNEKLFF.

The chain has TRBV2 and TRBJ2-7; TRBD1 might be the D (5 bases). The V gene's germline CDR1 is SNHLY and CDR2 FYNNEI. V was trimmed by 5 bases and J by 3 bases, leaving 8 bases between them. This CDR3 is 12 amino acids long. The DNA for the CDR3 is TGTGCCAGCAGTAGGGGATACTACGAGCAGTACTTC. It is translated as CASSRGYYEQYF.

J is TRBJ1-2 and V is TRBV25-1; perhaps TRBD1 as D (5 bases). In germline, CDR1 is MGHDK, CDR2 SYGVNS. The V end lost 5 bases, the J end lost 8 bases, and 18 bases lay between the germline ends. The CDR3 length is 14 residues. The CDR3 reads CASSPWGSLGGYTF. The CDR3 DNA reads as TGTGCCAGCAGTCCCTGGGGCAGCCTAGGGGGCTACACCTTC.

J is TRBJ1-2 and V is TRBV6-6; D is perhaps TRBD1 (6 bases). The CDR3 loop spans 12 amino acids. Deletions cut 6 bases from V and 8 bases from J, with 13 bases between. In germline, CDR1 is MNHNY, CDR2 SVGAGI (reference sequence). The CDR3 region is CASSEGGGGYTF. For the CDR3, the DNA is TGTGCCAGCAGCGAGGGAGGGGGAGGCTACACCTTC.

V usage is TRBV12-5 and J usage is TRBJ2-1; D remains ambiguous. The germline V gene has CDR1 LGHNT and CDR2 FRNRAP. The length of the CDR3 is 13 residues. Trimming removed 6 bases at V and 2 bases at J, with 8 bases between. The CDR3 spells CASGTAAYNEQFF. CDR3 nucleotide sequence: TGTGCTAGTGGCACCGCCGCCTACAATGAGCAGTTCTTC.